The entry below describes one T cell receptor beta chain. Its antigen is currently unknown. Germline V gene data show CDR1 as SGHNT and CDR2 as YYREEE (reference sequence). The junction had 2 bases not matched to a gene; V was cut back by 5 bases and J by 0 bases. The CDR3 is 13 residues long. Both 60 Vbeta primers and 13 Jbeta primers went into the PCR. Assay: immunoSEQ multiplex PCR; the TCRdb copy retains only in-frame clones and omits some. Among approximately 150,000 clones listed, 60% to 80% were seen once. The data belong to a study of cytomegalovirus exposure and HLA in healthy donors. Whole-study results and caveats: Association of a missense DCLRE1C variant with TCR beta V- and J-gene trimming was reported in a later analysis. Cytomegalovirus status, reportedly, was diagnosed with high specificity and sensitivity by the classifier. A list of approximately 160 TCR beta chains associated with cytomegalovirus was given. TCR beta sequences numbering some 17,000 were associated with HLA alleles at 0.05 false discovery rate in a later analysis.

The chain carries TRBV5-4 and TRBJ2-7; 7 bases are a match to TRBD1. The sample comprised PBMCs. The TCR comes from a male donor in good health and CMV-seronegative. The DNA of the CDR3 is TGTGCCAGCAGGGCAGGGGGCTCCTACGAGCAGTACTTC. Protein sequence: CASRAGGSYEQYF.